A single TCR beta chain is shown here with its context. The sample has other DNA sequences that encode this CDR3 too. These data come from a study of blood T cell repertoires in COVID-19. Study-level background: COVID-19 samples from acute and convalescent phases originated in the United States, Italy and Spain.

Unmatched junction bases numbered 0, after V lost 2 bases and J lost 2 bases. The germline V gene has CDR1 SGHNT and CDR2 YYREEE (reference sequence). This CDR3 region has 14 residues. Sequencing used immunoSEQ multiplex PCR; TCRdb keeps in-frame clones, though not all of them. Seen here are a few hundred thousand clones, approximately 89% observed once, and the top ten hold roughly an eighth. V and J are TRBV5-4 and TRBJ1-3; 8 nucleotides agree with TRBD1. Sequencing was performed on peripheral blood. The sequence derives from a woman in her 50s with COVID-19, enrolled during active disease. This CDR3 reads CASSLQGAGNTIYF. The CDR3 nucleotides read TGTGCCAGCAGCTTACAGGGGGCTGGAAACACCATATATTTT.